The rows below give T cell receptor beta chains drawn from one sample of a study of blood T cell repertoires in COVID-19. Generated by immunoSEQ multiplex PCR, the TCRdb table keeps only in-frame clones and is missing some. This table has around 240,000 clones, around 90% appearing once. The sequencing input was PBMCs or T cells enriched from blood (not recorded which). The receptors come from a human donor in a cohort exposed to, infected with or recovered from COVID-19 (not recorded which). The donor label of this sample is uncertain. Both conserved end residues are part of each CDR3. The order of the fields is clone size, V gene, D gene, J gene, CDR3 length, CDR3 protein, CDR3 DNA. D genes are given only for firm matches. Clone size, where shown, is once, few, many, or a class for clones that have expanded.

>.|TRBV3-1/TRBV3-2|.|TRBJ2-3|14
CASSSDLRADTQYF
TGTGCCAGCAGCTCCGATTTGCGTGCGGATACGCAGTATTTT
>.|TRBV7-9|.|TRBJ2-7|13
CASSLGTASEQYF
TGTGCCAGCAGCTTAGGGACAGCCAGCGAGCAGTACTTC
>.|TRBV5-1|.|TRBJ1-1|14
CASSLVGVKGEAFF
TGCGCCAGCAGCTTGGTCGGGGTAAAAGGTGAAGCTTTCTTT
>.|TRBV5-1|.|TRBJ1-3|15
CASSLSPGSGNTIYF
TGCGCCAGCAGCTTGAGTCCGGGCTCTGGAAACACCATATATTTT
>.|TRBV4-1|.|TRBJ1-4|15
CASSYLGGASEKLFF
TGCGCCAGCAGCTACCTTGGAGGGGCGAGTGAAAAACTGTTTTTT
>.|TRBV6-2/TRBV6-3|.|TRBJ1-1|17
CASSYEVFPRGNTEAFF
TGTGCCAGCAGTTACGAGGTATTCCCACGGGGGAACACTGAAGCTTTCTTT
>.|TRBV7-2|.|TRBJ1-4|15
CASSLGGSHNEKLFF
TGTGCCAGCAGCTTAGGGGGCTCTCACAATGAAAAACTGTTTTTT
>.|TRBV4-1|TRBD1|TRBJ1-5|16
CASSQAGQGRSQPQHF
TGCGCCAGCAGCCAAGCTGGACAGGGTCGAAGTCAGCCCCAGCATTTT
>.|TRBV20-1|TRBD2|TRBJ2-3|14
CSASSGGVLDTQYF
TGCAGTGCTAGTAGCGGGGGGGTCTTAGATACGCAGTATTTT
>.|TRBV7-2|TRBD1|TRBJ1-2|14
CASSLEGTGIGYTF
TGTGCCAGCAGCTTAGAGGGGACAGGGATAGGCTACACCTTC
>few|TRBV4-3|TRBD1|TRBJ2-1|16
CASSQGEGTGGNEQFF
TGCGCCAGCAGCCAAGGGGAAGGGACAGGGGGCAATGAGCAGTTCTTC
>.|TRBV6-5|.|TRBJ1-1|13
CASTVGLNTEAFF
TGTGCCAGCACGGTCGGGTTGAACACTGAAGCTTTCTTT
>.|TRBV19|.|TRBJ1-1|17
CASSIRTPDPSNTEAFF
TGTGCCAGTAGTATTCGGACACCAGATCCGTCTAACACTGAAGCTTTCTTT
>.|TRBV19|.|TRBJ1-5|16
CASSPLGRGSNQPQHF
TGTGCCAGTAGTCCCTTAGGGCGGGGAAGCAATCAGCCCCAGCATTTT
>.|TRBV19|.|TRBJ1-5|15
CASSMSTGMGQPQHF
TGTGCCAGTAGTATGTCAACAGGGATGGGTCAGCCCCAGCATTTT
>.|TRBV13|.|TRBJ1-5|14
CASSARGIDQPQHF
TGTGCCAGCAGCGCAAGGGGGATCGATCAGCCCCAGCATTTT
>.|TRBV21-1|.|TRBJ1-1|16
CASSKGLYRPNTEAFF
TGTGCCAGCAGCAAAGGACTTTACCGGCCGAACACTGAAGCTTTCTTT
>.|TRBV10-3|.|TRBJ2-5|17
CAIKGSGDSPEQETQYF
TGTGCCATCAAAGGATCTGGAGACAGCCCGGAACAAGAGACCCAGTACTTC
>.|TRBV7-2|TRBD1|TRBJ1-1|17
CASSFRDRGLMNTEAFF
TGTGCCAGCAGCTTCCGGGACAGGGGCTTAATGAACACTGAAGCTTTCTTT
>.|TRBV6-5|TRBD1|TRBJ1-4|14
CASRPGQANEKLFF
TGTGCCAGCAGGCCCGGACAGGCTAATGAAAAACTGTTTTTT
>.|TRBV19|.|TRBJ2-7|14
CASSIRDMSYEQYF
TGTGCCAGTAGTATACGGGACATGAGCTACGAGCAGTACTTC
>.|TRBV2|TRBD1|TRBJ1-2|15
CASSGETGGEGGYTF
TGTGCCAGCAGTGGGGAAACAGGGGGTGAAGGTGGCTACACCTTC
>.|TRBV24-1|.|TRBJ1-1|16
CATSDFGQGVNTEAFF
TGTGCCACCAGTGATTTTGGGCAGGGTGTGAACACTGAAGCTTTCTTT
>.|TRBV9|TRBD1|TRBJ1-3|15
CASSVDRGSGNTIYF
TGTGCCAGCAGCGTTGACAGGGGCTCTGGAAACACCATATATTTT
>.|TRBV6-5|TRBD1|TRBJ1-2|15
CASSYSRQGAYGYTF
TGTGCCAGCAGTTACAGCCGACAGGGAGCCTATGGCTACACCTTC
>.|TRBV19|.|TRBJ2-7|13
CASSSGNPYEQYF
TGTGCCAGTAGTTCCGGGAACCCCTACGAGCAGTACTTC
>.|TRBV5-5|.|TRBJ1-2|15
CASSTVAGANYGYTF
TGTGCCAGCAGCACGGTGGCAGGCGCTAACTATGGCTACACCTTC
>.|TRBV5-1|.|TRBJ1-1|14
CASSLGGWNTEAFF
TGCGCCAGCAGCTTGGGAGGATGGAACACTGAAGCTTTCTTT
>.|TRBV30|.|TRBJ1-1|13
CAWRMTVRGEAFF
TGTGCCTGGAGAATGACCGTCCGGGGGGAAGCTTTCTTT
>.|TRBV4-1|TRBD1|TRBJ1-2|18
CASSPLPGQGTGNYGYTF
TGCGCCAGCAGCCCGCTCCCGGGACAGGGGACTGGGAACTATGGCTACACCTTC
>.|TRBV4-2|.|TRBJ2-7|16
CASSQEDQLATYEQYF
TGTGCCAGCAGCCAAGAGGATCAACTAGCAACCTACGAGCAGTACTTC
>.|TRBV6-5|.|TRBJ1-2|15
CASSPRQASNYGYTF
TGTGCCAGCAGTCCCCGACAGGCATCTAACTATGGCTACACCTTC